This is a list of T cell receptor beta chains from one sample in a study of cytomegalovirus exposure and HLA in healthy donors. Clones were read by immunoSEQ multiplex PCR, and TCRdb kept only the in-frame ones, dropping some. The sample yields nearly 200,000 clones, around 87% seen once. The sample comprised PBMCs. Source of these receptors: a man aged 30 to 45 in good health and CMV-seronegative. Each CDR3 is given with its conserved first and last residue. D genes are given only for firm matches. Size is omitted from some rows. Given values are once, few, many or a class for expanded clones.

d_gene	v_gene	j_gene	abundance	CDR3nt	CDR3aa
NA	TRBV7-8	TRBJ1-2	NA	TGTGCCAGCAGCTTAGCGACAGGCCACTATGGCTACACCTTC	CASSLATGHYGYTF
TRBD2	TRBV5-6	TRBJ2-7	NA	TGTGCCAGCAGCCCGGGACTAGCGGGGACCTACGAGCAGTACTTC	CASSPGLAGTYEQYF
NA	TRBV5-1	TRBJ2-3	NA	TGCGCCAGCAGCGCCGGGGTGGGCGATACGCAGTATTTT	CASSAGVGDTQYF
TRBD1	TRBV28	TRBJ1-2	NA	TGTGCCAGCAGTCTAGGACAGGGGTATGGCTACACCTTC	CASSLGQGYGYTF
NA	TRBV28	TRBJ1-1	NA	TGTGCCAGCGGTGACAGGAATGAAGCTTTCTTT	CASGDRNEAFF
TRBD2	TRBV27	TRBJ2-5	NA	TGTGCCAGCAGTCCCCCCCCAGCGGGAGTTGCAGAGACCCAGTACTTC	CASSPPPAGVAETQYF
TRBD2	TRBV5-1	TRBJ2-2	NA	TGCGCCAGCAGCCCTAGCGGGGGGGCCCCCGGGGAGCTGTTTTTT	CASSPSGGAPGELFF
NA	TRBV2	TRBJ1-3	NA	TGTGCCAGCAGTCCAGGTTCTGGAAACACCATATATTTT	CASSPGSGNTIYF
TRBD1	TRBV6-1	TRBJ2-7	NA	TGTGCCAGCGGACCCTGGGACAGGCCCTACGAGCAGTACTTC	CASGPWDRPYEQYF
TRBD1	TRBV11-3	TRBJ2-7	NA	TGTGCCAGCAGTCACCGGGACAGAGGAACCTACGAGCAGTACTTC	CASSHRDRGTYEQYF
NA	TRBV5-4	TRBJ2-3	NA	TGTGCCAGCAGCTTTCGGTCAGATACGCAGTATTTT	CASSFRSDTQYF
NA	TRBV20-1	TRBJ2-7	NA	TGCAGTGCTAGAGATGCCCTTCTACAGTACTTC	CSARDALLQYF
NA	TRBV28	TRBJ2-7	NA	TGTGCCAGCAATTGGGGGCGATTTAACTACGAGCAGTACTTC	CASNWGRFNYEQYF
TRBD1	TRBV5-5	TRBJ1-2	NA	TGTGCCAGCAGCGGACAGGGGGTCAGCTATGGCTACACCTTC	CASSGQGVSYGYTF
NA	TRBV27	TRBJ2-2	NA	TGTGCCAGCAGTCCAATTTCCGCGGGGACCGGGGAGCTGTTTTTT	CASSPISAGTGELFF
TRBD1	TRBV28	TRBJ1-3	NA	TGTGCCAGCAGTTTAGGCATCGGACAGGCGACCCAGACCGGCTCTGGAAACACCATATATTTT	CASSLGIGQATQTGSGNTIYF
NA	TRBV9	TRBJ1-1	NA	TGTGCCAGCAGCGTAGATCAAAGGGGTTACACTGAAGCTTTCTTT	CASSVDQRGYTEAFF
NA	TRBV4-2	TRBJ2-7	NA	TGTGCCAGCAGCCCACCGGGCTACGAGCAGTACTTC	CASSPPGYEQYF
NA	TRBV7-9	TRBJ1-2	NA	TGTTCCAGCAGCTTAGGGACGGGTGGGGCTTACTATGGCTACACCTTC	CSSSLGTGGAYYGYTF
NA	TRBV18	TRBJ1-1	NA	TGTGCCAGCTCACTTTTTTCCCCCGAGACAGGGAACACTGAAGCTTTCTTT	CASSLFSPETGNTEAFF
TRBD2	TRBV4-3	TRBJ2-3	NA	TGCGCCAGCAGCCAATTGGCAAGCGGGGGGACCCTTAGCACAGATACGCAGTATTTT	CASSQLASGGTLSTDTQYF
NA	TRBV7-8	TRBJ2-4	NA	TGTGCCAGCGCCCCCGAGGTCTACAAAAACATTCAGTACTTC	CASAPEVYKNIQYF
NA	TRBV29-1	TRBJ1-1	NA	TGCAGCGTTTTGCTGGAGGCTGAAGCTTTCTTT	CSVLLEAEAFF
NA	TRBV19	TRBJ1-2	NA	TGTGCCAGTAGTATAGATCTAACCTCTGGCTACACCTTC	CASSIDLTSGYTF
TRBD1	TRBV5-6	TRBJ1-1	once	TGTGCCAGCAGCCTGGGACAGGGCCCTGAAGCTTTCTTT	CASSLGQGPEAFF
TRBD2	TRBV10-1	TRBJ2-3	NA	TGCGCCAGCAGTGGCGTCGGGACTAGCGACTTCACAGATACGCAGTATTTT	CASSGVGTSDFTDTQYF
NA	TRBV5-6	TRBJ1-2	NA	TGTGCCAGCAGCTCCCTTGGCAGGGATTTTGATGGCTACACCTTC	CASSSLGRDFDGYTF
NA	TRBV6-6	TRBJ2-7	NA	TGTGCCAGCAGTTACGCTCGGGAGCAGTACTTC	CASSYAREQYF
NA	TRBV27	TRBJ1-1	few	TGTGCCAGCAGTTTCCGGTGGGAGGGTGAAGCTTTCTTT	CASSFRWEGEAFF
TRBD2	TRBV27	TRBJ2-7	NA	TGTGCCAGCAGTTCAACCACGGGGGGACCCTACGAGCAGTACTTC	CASSSTTGGPYEQYF
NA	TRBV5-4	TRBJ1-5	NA	TGTGCCAGCAGCTTCGCGGGGAATCAGCCCCAGCATTTT	CASSFAGNQPQHF
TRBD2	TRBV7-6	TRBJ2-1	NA	TGTGCCAGCAGCCGAGCAGGAACCGGGACTAGCTCCTACAATGAGCAGTTCTTC	CASSRAGTGTSSYNEQFF
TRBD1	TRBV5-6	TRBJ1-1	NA	TGTGCCAGCAGCTTAACCGCCAGCGGACCAGGGGGTTTCTTT	CASSLTASGPGGFF
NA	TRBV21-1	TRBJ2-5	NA	TGTGCCAGCAGCACTCTCCCGGGACAGGGGATTCAAGAGACCCAGTACTTC	CASSTLPGQGIQETQYF
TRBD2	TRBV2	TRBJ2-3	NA	TGTGCCAGCAGTGTGGCTAGCGGGGATACGCAGTATTTT	CASSVASGDTQYF
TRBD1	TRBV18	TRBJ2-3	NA	TGTGCCAGCTCATCCTCGAGACAGGGTGTGGATACGCAGTATTTT	CASSSSRQGVDTQYF
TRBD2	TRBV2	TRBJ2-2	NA	TGTGCCAGCAGGGGAAGCGGGAGGGCCGGGGAGCTGTTTTTT	CASRGSGRAGELFF
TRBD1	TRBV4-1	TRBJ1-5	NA	TGCGCCAGCAGCCAGATTCGAGGGGACAGAGGAACAAATCAGCCCCAGCATTTT	CASSQIRGDRGTNQPQHF
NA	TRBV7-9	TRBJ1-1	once	TGTGCCAGCAGCTTTGTAGGACAGCTGAACACTGAAGCTTTCTTT	CASSFVGQLNTEAFF
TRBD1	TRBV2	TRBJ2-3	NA	TGTGCCAGCAGTCGACCTTTTACAGGGGTCGTCAGGGCAGATACGCAGTATTTT	CASSRPFTGVVRADTQYF